The rows below give T cell receptor beta chains drawn from one sample of a study of cytomegalovirus exposure and HLA in healthy donors. Here immunoSEQ multiplex PCR was the method, and the copy in TCRdb shows in-frame clones only, minus some. The sample lists roughly 300,000 clones; approximately 90% were seen once. What was sequenced was PBMCs. The receptor source for this set is a young woman in good health and CMV-seronegative. Each CDR3 is given without its conserved first and last residue.

V gene,J gene,CDR3 protein
TRBV18,TRBJ2-7,ASSRDRGLEQY
TRBV11-1,TRBJ1-2,ASSLAPDVAVSGYT
TRBV29-1,TRBJ2-3,SSRRTEVQY
TRBV5-1,TRBJ2-7,ASSGSRDKYTEQY
TRBV15,TRBJ2-7,ATSKTSATGEQY
TRBV6-1,TRBJ2-1,ASSASTYNEQF
TRBV18,TRBJ2-1,ASSLASPGEQF
TRBV6-5,TRBJ2-7,ASSYSPTSGLYEQY
TRBV27,TRBJ2-1,ASTGLAGPTYNEQF
TRBV29-1,TRBJ2-7,SVEDWASGRDYEQY
TRBV18,TRBJ1-1,ASSLRQGIEAF
TRBV28,TRBJ2-7,ASSSPGQGAEQY
TRBV29-1,TRBJ1-1,SGGQAGTEAF
TRBV5-4,TRBJ2-3,ATGSVGQGVDTQY